The rows below give T cell receptor beta chains drawn from one sample of a study of cytomegalovirus exposure and HLA in healthy donors. TCRdb's copy holds only in-frame clones and misses some; the assay was immunoSEQ multiplex PCR. This table has about 250,000 clones, more than 75% appearing once. The sample was PBMCs. The receptors derive from a girl aged 2 to 9 in good health and CMV-seronegative. The CDR3 runs from the conserved cysteine through the conserved F or W. The order of the fields is J gene, D gene, clone size, V gene, CDR3 protein, CDR3 DNA. The D gene is left open where the match is weak. Part of the rows lack a size; the others show once, few, many or a class for expanded clones.

TRBJ2-1	.	.	TRBV5-1	CASSLSGTSYSYNEQFF	TGCGCCAGCAGCCTTTCCGGGACTTCGTACTCCTACAATGAGCAGTTCTTC
TRBJ1-2	TRBD1	.	TRBV19	CASSTRQGAGYTF	TGTGCCAGTAGTACTAGACAGGGGGCTGGCTACACCTTC
TRBJ1-1	.	few	TRBV10-1	CASKLQLNTEAFF	TGCGCCAGCAAATTACAGTTGAACACTGAAGCTTTCTTT
TRBJ2-7	.	.	TRBV4-1	CASSQLRARGIYEQYF	TGCGCCAGCAGCCAATTGAGGGCAAGAGGGATATACGAGCAGTACTTC
TRBJ2-7	TRBD2	.	TRBV5-4	CASSLGGSGLAVSYEQYF	TGTGCCAGCAGCTTGGGTGGGAGCGGACTAGCGGTTTCCTACGAGCAGTACTTC
TRBJ1-4	.	.	TRBV25-1	CASSRVATNEKLFF	TGTGCCAGCAGTCGAGTTGCAACTAATGAAAAACTGTTTTTT
TRBJ1-6	TRBD1	.	TRBV4-1	CASSQDRQGNSPLHF	TGCGCCAGCAGCCAAGATCGACAGGGAAATTCACCCCTCCACTTT
TRBJ1-3	.	.	TRBV2	CASSAGLFNSGNTIYF	TGTGCCAGCAGTGCAGGACTTTTTAACTCTGGAAACACCATATATTTT
TRBJ2-7	.	.	TRBV10-1	CASSRQSPNSHLGGAYEQYF	TGCGCCAGCAGTCGCCAATCGCCTAACAGCCACCTCGGGGGAGCCTACGAGCAGTACTTC
TRBJ2-7	TRBD1	.	TRBV30	CAWSVQGGSYEQYF	TGTGCCTGGAGTGTACAGGGGGGATCCTACGAGCAGTACTTC
TRBJ1-1	.	.	TRBV5-1	CASRRDTIREAFF	TGCGCCAGCAGAAGGGACACGATAAGGGAAGCTTTCTTT
TRBJ1-1	.	.	TRBV6-5	CASSGRVTEAFF	TGTGCCAGCAGTGGGAGGGTCACTGAAGCTTTCTTT
TRBJ2-1	.	.	TRBV18	CASSPPSNEQFF	TGTGCCAGCTCACCACCGTCGAATGAGCAGTTCTTC
TRBJ1-1	.	.	TRBV7-9	CASSLSPQDTEAFF	TGTGCCAGCAGCCTAAGTCCTCAGGACACTGAAGCTTTCTTT
TRBJ2-7	.	.	TRBV13	CASSLKGLPYEQYF	TGTGCCAGCAGCTTAAAGGGGCTCCCCTACGAGCAGTACTTC
TRBJ2-5	TRBD2	.	TRBV6-1	CASSEIYGAGVRETQYF	TGTGCCAGCAGTGAAATTTACGGGGCGGGAGTCAGGGAGACCCAGTACTTC
TRBJ1-2	TRBD1	.	TRBV5-4	CASSLETGFYGYTF	TGTGCCAGCAGCTTGGAGACAGGGTTCTATGGCTACACCTTC
TRBJ2-7	TRBD1	.	TRBV6-1	CASSGTGIYEQYF	TGTGCCAGCAGTGGGACAGGGATCTACGAGCAGTACTTC
TRBJ2-1	TRBD2	.	TRBV30	CAWSEAGTSGLYNEQFF	TGTGCCTGGAGTGAAGCCGGGACTAGCGGGCTCTACAATGAGCAGTTCTTC
TRBJ1-1	TRBD1	.	TRBV6-1	CASSVTGGENTEAFF	TGTGCCAGCAGTGTGACAGGGGGCGAGAACACTGAAGCTTTCTTT
TRBJ2-7	.	.	TRBV21-1	CASAPGQGMTSGVSYEQYF	TGTGCCAGCGCTCCCGGACAGGGTATGACTAGCGGGGTCTCCTACGAGCAGTACTTC
TRBJ2-5	.	.	TRBV10-1	CASSEGDGQETQYF	TGCGCCAGCAGTGAGGGTGACGGGCAAGAGACCCAGTACTTC
TRBJ1-2	.	.	TRBV15	CATSRDQKARGGYTF	TGTGCCACCAGCAGAGATCAAAAGGCCAGGGGTGGCTACACCTTC
TRBJ1-5	TRBD1	.	TRBV19	CASSIPDRGNQPQHF	TGTGCCAGTAGTATACCGGACAGGGGCAATCAGCCCCAGCATTTT